This T cell receptor beta chain was obtained from a study of shared clonotypes between healthy human individuals. The CDR3 is 13 residues long. Germline CDR1 MNHEY, CDR2 SMNVEV (reference sequence). V was pared by 1 base and J by 4 bases, with 7 bases between. Clones were read by immunoSEQ multiplex PCR, and TCRdb kept only the in-frame ones, dropping some. Among around 2,000,000 clones listed, about 95% were seen once. It was CD45RO-negative cells, positively selected for CCR7, that made up naive CD8 cells, with terminally differentiated effector memory CD45RA+ cells excluded. There were only Caucasian adults among the donors, and all lived in Nashville, Tennessee.

Sequencing used naive CD8+ T cells sorted from blood. This sequence originates from a man between 18 and 35 years old in good health. V is TRBV27 and J is TRBJ1-1; TRBD1 is a possible D gene (5 bases). CDR3 bases: TGTGCCAGCAGTTTATTAAGGGGCACTGAAGCTTTCTTT. This codes for CASSLLRGTEAFF.